The rows below give T cell receptor beta chains drawn from one sample of a study of T cell repertoires in cytomegalovirus infection. MiXCR was run by TCRdb on the reads, yielding one entry per CDR3 protein. This sample has some 130,000 distinct CDR3 sequences; roughly 8.2% occur once, and the top ten carry around a tenth. Sequencing was done on a sample of PBMCs. These TCRs come from a human donor in good health (CMV status not recorded). Some clones in this sample may be carry-over from other donors' samples. Both conserved end residues are part of each CDR3. The order of the fields is D gene, clone size, CDR3 length, V gene, J gene, CDR3 DNA, CDR3 protein. The D gene is left open where the match is weak. Clone size is given for some rows only: seen once, a few or many times, or a class if the clone is expanded.

>NA|many|15|TRBV5-4|TRBJ2-1
TGTGCCAGCAGCTTAAGGCAGAGCTCCTACAATGAGCAGTTCTTC
CASSLRQSSYNEQFF
>NA|few|12|TRBV10-3|TRBJ2-5
TGTGCCATCCGTGACAGCCCAGAGACCCAGTACTTC
CAIRDSPETQYF
>NA|many|14|TRBV7-3|TRBJ2-7
TGTGCCAGCAGCTTAACGTCGGGGGTCTACGAGCAGTACTTC
CASSLTSGVYEQYF
>NA|many|15|TRBV28|TRBJ1-5
TGTGCCAGCAGTTTCGCAGGGACCCGTTCAGTGTCCCAGCATTTT
CASSFAGTRSVSQHF
>NA|many|15|TRBV7-2|TRBJ2-7
TGTGCCAGCAGCACTATCCCGCGGGGGCCTTACGAGCAGTACTTC
CASSTIPRGPYEQYF
>TRBD1|many|15|TRBV7-2|TRBJ2-1
TGTGCCAGCAGCTTAGGGACAGGGATGGTAAATGAGCAGTTCTTC
CASSLGTGMVNEQFF
>NA|NA|15|TRBV18|TRBJ2-1
TGTGCCAGCTCACCCGGGACTCTCGCCTACAATGAGCAGTTCTTC
CASSPGTLAYNEQFF
>TRBD2|NA|16|TRBV20-1|TRBJ2-2
TGCAGTGCTAGAGATCGACTAGCGGGGTTCACCGGGGAGCTGTTTTTT
CSARDRLAGFTGELFF
>NA|NA|17|TRBV28|TRBJ1-1
TGTGCCAGCAGTCCCTCTGGACACAAAGAAGGTGACACTGAAGCTTTCTTT
CASSPSGHKEGDTEAFF
>NA|many|17|TRBV7-2|TRBJ2-1
TGTGCCAGCAGCTTCGAAAGTACTAGTAGACGCGGCGATGAGCAGTTCTTC
CASSFESTSRRGDEQFF
>NA|many|15|TRBV5-5|TRBJ1-5
TGTGCCAGCAGCTTGGAGGGTCATAGCAATCAGCCCCAGCATTTT
CASSLEGHSNQPQHF
>NA|NA|13|TRBV6-1|TRBJ2-5
TGTGCCAGCAGTTCCCAGACCCGAGCGACCCAGTACTTC
CASSSQTRATQYF
>TRBD1|NA|16|TRBV29-1|TRBJ1-1
TGCAGCGTTTCCACGGGACAGGGAAGGTGGGTCACTGAAGCTTTCTTT
CSVSTGQGRWVTEAFF
>NA|many|14|TRBV2|TRBJ1-1
TGTGCCAGCAGTGCGAGGGCGTTGAACACTGAAGCTTTCTTT
CASSARALNTEAFF
>NA|few|15|TRBV20-1|TRBJ2-2
TGCAGTGCTTGGGATGGACTCCTGAACACCGGGGAGCTGTTTTTT
CSAWDGLLNTGELFF
>NA|many|15|TRBV28|TRBJ1-5
TGTGCCAGCACACCCCTTGGGGCAGGCCATCAGCCCCAGCATTTT
CASTPLGAGHQPQHF
>NA|NA|16|TRBV28|TRBJ1-2
TGTGCCAGCAGTTCAATTCTTGTGGCCTCTAACTATGGCTACACCTTC
CASSSILVASNYGYTF
>NA|many|14|TRBV2|TRBJ1-4
TGTGCCAGCAGGACCGACAGTCGTGGGGAAAAACTGTTTTTT
CASRTDSRGEKLFF
>TRBD1|many|14|TRBV7-8|TRBJ2-7
TGTGCCAGCAGCGGACGACAGGGGAAGAACGAGCAGTACTTC
CASSGRQGKNEQYF
>NA|many|13|TRBV29-1|TRBJ1-1
TGCAGCGTTGGTAGGGGGGGATTCGCTGAAGCTTTCTTT
CSVGRGGFAEAFF
>TRBD1|many|16|TRBV28|TRBJ2-2
TGTGCCAGCAGTCCAATGGACAGGGTGAACACCGGGGAGCTGTTTTTT
CASSPMDRVNTGELFF
>NA|NA|17|TRBV7-4|TRBJ1-1
TGTGCCAGCAGCTCGACCTCTCAACAGGGTTTAGGACCGGAAGCTTTCTTT
CASSSTSQQGLGPEAFF
>NA|many|16|TRBV12-3/TRBV12-4|TRBJ2-2
TGTGCCAGCAGTTTTGGACAGACCGCGAACACCGGGGAGCTGTTTTTT
CASSFGQTANTGELFF
>NA|many|16|TRBV7-2|TRBJ2-2
TGTGCCAGCAGCGCCCGAGAGGTCGGGACCACCGGGGAGCTGTTTTTT
CASSAREVGTTGELFF
>NA|many|13|TRBV5-1|TRBJ2-7
TGCGCCAGCAGCTTGCAGCTGAACTACGAGCAGTACTTC
CASSLQLNYEQYF
>NA|few|14|TRBV28|TRBJ2-7
TGTGCCAGCAGTTTATCCGCGGGGTGGTACGAGCAGTACTTC
CASSLSAGWYEQYF
>NA|many|13|TRBV6-2/TRBV6-3|TRBJ1-1
TGTGCCAGCAGAGGACAGAAGAACACTGAAGCTTTCTTT
CASRGQKNTEAFF
>NA|many|14|TRBV7-9|TRBJ1-1
TGTGCCAGCAGCTTAAATCCAGGGAACAATGAAGCTTTCTTT
CASSLNPGNNEAFF
>TRBD1|NA|14|TRBV29-1|TRBJ2-1
TGCAGCGTCTCAGGGGGCCTCTTGGGCAATGAGCAGTTCTTC
CSVSGGLLGNEQFF
>TRBD1|many|13|TRBV29-1|TRBJ1-6
TGCAGCGTTGGGGACAGGGAAGGTTCACCCCTCCACTTT
CSVGDREGSPLHF
>TRBD2|medium-sized|16|TRBV7-2|TRBJ2-7
TGTGCCAGCAGCTTAGGCGTCGGCGCGGGGGGTTACGAGCAGTACTTC
CASSLGVGAGGYEQYF
>TRBD1|few|15|TRBV2|TRBJ2-3
TGTGCCAGCAGTGAGGACAGGTCGAATGGAGATACGCAGTATTTT
CASSEDRSNGDTQYF
>TRBD1|many|20|TRBV2|TRBJ2-1
TGTGCCAGCAGAACGTCAACCTGGGACAGGTCTTTCGCGGCCTACAATGAGCAGTTCTTC
CASRTSTWDRSFAAYNEQFF
>NA|many|13|TRBV18|TRBJ1-5
TGTGCCAGCTCACGCGAGGGTAACCAGCCCCAGCATTTT
CASSREGNQPQHF
>TRBD2|NA|15|TRBV25-1|TRBJ2-5
TGTGCCAGCAGTGAATATGGGGGGGGGGTAGAGACCCAGTACTTC
CASSEYGGGVETQYF
>TRBD1|many|14|TRBV2|TRBJ2-7
TGTGCCACGGCCGGGACAGACGTCTCCTACGAGCAGTACTTC
CATAGTDVSYEQYF
>TRBD2|many|14|TRBV12-3/TRBV12-4|TRBJ2-1
TGTGCCAGCACCCGGACTAGCGGGTACAATGAGCAGTTCTTC
CASTRTSGYNEQFF
>NA|few|19|TRBV5-1|TRBJ2-4
TGCGCCAGCAGCTCCCATGACCTCTTAGGACTACCAGCCAAAAACATTCAGTACTTC
CASSSHDLLGLPAKNIQYF
>NA|many|14|TRBV10-2|TRBJ1-1
TGCGCCAGCAGTGATGACCTATCGAACACTGAAGCTTTCTTT
CASSDDLSNTEAFF
>NA|many|13|TRBV27|TRBJ2-1
TGTGCCAGCAGTTTACTAGATTACAATGAGCAGTTCTTC
CASSLLDYNEQFF
>TRBD1|few|16|TRBV20-1|TRBJ2-1
TGCAGTGCTAGACAACGGGACAGGGAAAGGGTCAATGAGCAGTTCTTC
CSARQRDRERVNEQFF
>NA|many|17|TRBV28|TRBJ2-1
TGTGCCAGCAGCCCTAGGGTTTGGACTAAGAGTTCACATGAGCAGTTCTTC
CASSPRVWTKSSHEQFF
>NA|NA|12|TRBV5-1|TRBJ2-2
TGCGCCAGCTTAGGACACTCCGGGGAGCTGTTTTTT
CASLGHSGELFF
>TRBD1|many|15|TRBV6-6|TRBJ1-1
TGTGCCAGCCACTGGACAGGGGGGGTGAACACTGAAGCTTTCTTT
CASHWTGGVNTEAFF
>NA|NA|12|TRBV20-1|TRBJ2-5
TGCAGTGCTATACAGGGAGGGGAGACCCAGTACTTC
CSAIQGGETQYF
>NA|few|14|TRBV5-1|TRBJ2-7
TGCGCCAGCAGCTTGGCCGGCAACTTCTACGAGCAGTACTTC
CASSLAGNFYEQYF
>TRBD2|many|16|TRBV5-1|TRBJ2-1
TGCGCCAGCAGCTTGGGGGGGACTAGCTGGAACAATGAGCAGTTCTTC
CASSLGGTSWNNEQFF
>NA|many|14|TRBV7-2|TRBJ2-7
TGTGCCAGCAGCTTATCCAGGGTCCAACACGAGCAGTACTTC
CASSLSRVQHEQYF
>NA|many|14|TRBV7-2|TRBJ2-2
TGTGCCAGCAGCCCATACATAGCGGCCGGGGAGCTGTTTTTT
CASSPYIAAGELFF
>NA|many|14|TRBV7-3|TRBJ1-1
TGTGCCAGCAGCTTATCGATGGTGAACACTGAAGCTTTCTTT
CASSLSMVNTEAFF
>TRBD2|NA|15|TRBV20-1|TRBJ2-3
TGCAGTGCTAGAAAGCGGGGGGTGGGCACAGATACGCAGTATTTT
CSARKRGVGTDTQYF
>TRBD1|many|15|TRBV28|TRBJ1-4
TGTGCCAGCAGTTTAAGTGGGACAGGGTACGAAAAACTGTTTTTT
CASSLSGTGYEKLFF
>NA|many|14|TRBV28|TRBJ2-4
TGTGCCACCACGGGACCGTTAGCCAAAAACATTCAGTACTTC
CATTGPLAKNIQYF
>NA|many|13|TRBV28|TRBJ1-2
TGTGCCAGCAGTTTTCGAAGGCTCTATGGCTACACCTTC
CASSFRRLYGYTF
>NA|NA|16|TRBV14|TRBJ2-3
TGTGCCAGCAGCCAAGATTTCGGGCAGGGGCCAGATACGCAGTATTTT
CASSQDFGQGPDTQYF
>NA|many|14|TRBV7-8|TRBJ1-5
TGTGCCAGCAGCTCCCGGGACGGGAATCAGCCCCAGCATTTT
CASSSRDGNQPQHF
>NA|many|15|TRBV28|TRBJ1-1
TGTGCCATTAAGGTTTTGCGGGCAGAGAACACTGAAGCTTTCTTT
CAIKVLRAENTEAFF
>NA|many|15|TRBV19|TRBJ2-1
TGTGCCAGTAGTCTTGGGACGGGAGCTTATGGTGAGCAGTTCTTC
CASSLGTGAYGEQFF